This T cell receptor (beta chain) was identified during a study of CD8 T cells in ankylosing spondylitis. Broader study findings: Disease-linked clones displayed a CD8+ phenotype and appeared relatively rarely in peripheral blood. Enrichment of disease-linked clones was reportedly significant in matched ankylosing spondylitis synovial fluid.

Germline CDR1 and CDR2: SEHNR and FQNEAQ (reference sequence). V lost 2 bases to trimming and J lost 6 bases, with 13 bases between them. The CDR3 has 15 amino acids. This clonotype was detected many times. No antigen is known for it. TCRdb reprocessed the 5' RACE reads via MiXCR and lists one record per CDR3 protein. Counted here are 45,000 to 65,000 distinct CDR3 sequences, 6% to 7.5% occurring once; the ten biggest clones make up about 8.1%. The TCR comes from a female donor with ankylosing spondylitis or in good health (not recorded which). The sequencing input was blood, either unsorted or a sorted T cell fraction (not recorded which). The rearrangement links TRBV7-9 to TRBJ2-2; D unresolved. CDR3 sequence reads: CASSLLLVWSGELFF. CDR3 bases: TGTGCCAGCAGCTTATTGTTGGTATGGTCCGGGGAGCTGTTTTTT.